This entry is about one T cell receptor beta chain. Its matching antigen is unknown. During its preparation, the TCRbeta library received unique molecular identifiers. MiXCR was run by TCRdb on the PCR reads, yielding one entry per CDR3 protein. The repertoire holds approximately 490,000 distinct CDR3 sequences, with roughly a tenth as singletons. These data come from a study of T-cell reconstitution after alpha-beta-depleted transplantation in children. Findings and limits, study-wide: Several hundred rapidly expanded clones from non-depleted graft cells reportedly supplied alpha-beta T cells about two months post-transplant. T-cell counts and diversity at one year following transplant were attributed mainly to newly produced T cells.

This clonotype was obtained from a child under 10 years old with inherited bone marrow failure, due to receive a stem cell transplant. The sample consisted of PBMCs, taken before TCRalphabeta/CD19-depleted stem cell transplant.

DNA for the CDR3: TGTGCCAGCAGTGAAACGGGCAGAACGCCTTACACTGAAGCTTTCTTT. Amino acid sequence: CASSETGRTPYTEAFF. The chain combines TRBV2 with TRBJ1-1; D remains ambiguous. The CDR3 sequence is 16 residues long. Germline V gives CDR1 SNHLY, CDR2 FYNNEI. V gave up 2 bases and J gave up 3 bases, with 16 bases separating them.